This passage covers 4 T cell receptor beta chains from one sample sequenced in a study of cytomegalovirus exposure and HLA in healthy donors. 60 Vbeta and 13 Jbeta primers were used in PCR. Generated by immunoSEQ multiplex PCR, the TCRdb table keeps only in-frame clones and is missing some. This sample has around 92,000 clones; roughly 74% occur once, and the top ten carry roughly 3%. Sequencing was carried out using PBMCs. These receptors came from a female donor in good health and CMV-seropositive.

The chain is built from TRBV28 and TRBJ2-7; D unresolved. CDR3 length equals 15 residues. From germline, CDR1 is MDHEN and CDR2 SYDVKM. Trimming stripped 5 bases from V and 1 base from J, with 15 bases between. DNA for the CDR3: TGTGCCAGCAGTATTCCACCCGGGTCTTCCTACGAGCAGTACTTC. It specifies CASSIPPGSSYEQYF.

This chain uses TRBV5-5 with TRBJ2-2; TRBD1 matches 7 bases. V was clipped by 1 base and J by 3 bases; unmatched bases: 6. This CDR3 contains 16 residues. Per the germline V gene, CDR1 is SGHKS and CDR2 is YYEKEE (reference sequence). CDR3 protein: CASSLLTGSYTGELFF. The CDR3 nucleotides are TGTGCCAGCAGCTTGTTGACAGGGAGTTACACCGGGGAGCTGTTTTTT.

This clone occurred a few times. This chain joins TRBV4-3 and TRBJ1-5, with TRBD1 as a possible D gene (6 bases). V lost 0 bases and J 4 bases, leaving 10 bases between the germline ends. CDR1 is LGHNA and CDR2 is YSLEER in the germline V gene. The CDR3 loop spans 15 amino acids. This chain's CDR3 is CASSQEGAQNQPQHF. The CDR3 DNA sequence: TGCGCCAGCAGCCAAGAGGGGGCGCAGAATCAGCCCCAGCATTTT.

This clone was observed a few times. The chain combines TRBV28 with TRBJ2-6, with TRBD1 matching 7 bases. CDR1 MDHEN and CDR2 SYDVKM come from the germline V gene. This CDR3 contains 16 residues. V lost 10 bases to trimming and J lost 0 bases; unmatched junction nucleotides: 9. The CDR3, as DNA: TGTGCCATTACCCCGGGACAGAGCTCTGGGGCCAACGTCCTGACTTTC. This sequence encodes CAITPGQSSGANVLTF.